This T cell receptor beta chain was captured in a study of CD8 T cells in ankylosing spondylitis. This clonotype has more than one count but fewer than ten. No antigen is known for it. TCRdb independently ran MiXCR on the 5' RACE reads; one entry per CDR3 protein. Seen here are around 220,000 distinct CDR3 sequences, over 9.5% observed once, and the top ten hold 21%. The germline V gene has CDR1 SGHTA and CDR2 FQGNSA. V lost 1 base and J lost 4, with 13 bases in between. The CDR3 loop spans 15 amino acids. Overall study results and limits: Disease-linked clones bore a CD8+ phenotype and were relatively rare in peripheral blood.

V gene TRBV7-2 combines with J gene TRBJ1-2, with D unresolved. The receptor's source is a male donor with ankylosing spondylitis or in good health (not recorded which). The sequenced material came from blood, either unsorted or a sorted T cell fraction (not recorded which). The DNA of the CDR3 is TGTGCCAGCAGCTTAGTCCGGCAGGACGTCTATGGCTACACCTTC. Its translation is CASSLVRQDVYGYTF.